This T cell receptor (beta chain) was identified in a study of T-cell reconstitution after alpha-beta-depleted transplantation in children. Preparing the TCRbeta library involved the use of unique molecular identifiers. TCRdb recomputed calls from the PCR reads with MiXCR, one row per CDR3 protein. The repertoire consists of about 230,000 distinct CDR3 sequences, with around 9.6% occurring once and the leading ten covering roughly 6.2%. The CDR3 is 16 amino acids. V gave up 8 bases and J gave up 1 base; unmatched junction bases: 7. Germline V gene data show CDR1 as ENHRY and CDR2 as SYGVKD. Material: PBMCs from the stem cell graft donor, obtained from the stem cell graft. This receptor was identified in a human donor who donated a stem cell graft to a child with acute lymphoblastic leukemia. The rearrangement uses TRBV10-3 and TRBJ2-6; 8 bases align to TRBD1. CDR3 amino acids: CAIPGQAASGANVLTF. In DNA form, the CDR3 reads TGTGCCATCCCGGGACAGGCGGCGTCTGGGGCCAACGTCCTGACTTTC.